This record covers a single TCR beta chain. The data derive from a study of blood T cell repertoires in COVID-19. Study in general: COVID-19 samples collected from the United States, Italy and Spain covered acute and convalescent phases. T cells, B-cell-depleted T cells, or PBMCs supplied cDNA or gDNA.

In the authors' methods: From reference gene primer amplification, estimates of nucleated cell counts were derived. Only in-frame clones appear in the TCRdb table, and some are missing; sequencing was by immunoSEQ multiplex PCR. The DNA gave D and trimming, while V, J and clone size come from that table. Of a few hundred thousand clones in the sample, roughly 85% are singletons; the top ten hold more than 4.5%. The germline V gene encodes CDR1 MNHEY and CDR2 SVGAGI. V shed 5 bases, J shed 5 bases, and the junction held 4 bases outside the gene matches. This CDR3 has 14 amino acids. The source is a man aged 45 to 65 with active or convalescent COVID-19. This chain links TRBV6-5 with TRBJ2-1, with 9 bases matching TRBD1. The sequenced sample was peripheral blood. In DNA, the CDR3 is TGTGCCAGCAGTCCGGGACAGGGCAACAATGAGCAGTTCTTC. Translating it yields CASSPGQGNNEQFF.